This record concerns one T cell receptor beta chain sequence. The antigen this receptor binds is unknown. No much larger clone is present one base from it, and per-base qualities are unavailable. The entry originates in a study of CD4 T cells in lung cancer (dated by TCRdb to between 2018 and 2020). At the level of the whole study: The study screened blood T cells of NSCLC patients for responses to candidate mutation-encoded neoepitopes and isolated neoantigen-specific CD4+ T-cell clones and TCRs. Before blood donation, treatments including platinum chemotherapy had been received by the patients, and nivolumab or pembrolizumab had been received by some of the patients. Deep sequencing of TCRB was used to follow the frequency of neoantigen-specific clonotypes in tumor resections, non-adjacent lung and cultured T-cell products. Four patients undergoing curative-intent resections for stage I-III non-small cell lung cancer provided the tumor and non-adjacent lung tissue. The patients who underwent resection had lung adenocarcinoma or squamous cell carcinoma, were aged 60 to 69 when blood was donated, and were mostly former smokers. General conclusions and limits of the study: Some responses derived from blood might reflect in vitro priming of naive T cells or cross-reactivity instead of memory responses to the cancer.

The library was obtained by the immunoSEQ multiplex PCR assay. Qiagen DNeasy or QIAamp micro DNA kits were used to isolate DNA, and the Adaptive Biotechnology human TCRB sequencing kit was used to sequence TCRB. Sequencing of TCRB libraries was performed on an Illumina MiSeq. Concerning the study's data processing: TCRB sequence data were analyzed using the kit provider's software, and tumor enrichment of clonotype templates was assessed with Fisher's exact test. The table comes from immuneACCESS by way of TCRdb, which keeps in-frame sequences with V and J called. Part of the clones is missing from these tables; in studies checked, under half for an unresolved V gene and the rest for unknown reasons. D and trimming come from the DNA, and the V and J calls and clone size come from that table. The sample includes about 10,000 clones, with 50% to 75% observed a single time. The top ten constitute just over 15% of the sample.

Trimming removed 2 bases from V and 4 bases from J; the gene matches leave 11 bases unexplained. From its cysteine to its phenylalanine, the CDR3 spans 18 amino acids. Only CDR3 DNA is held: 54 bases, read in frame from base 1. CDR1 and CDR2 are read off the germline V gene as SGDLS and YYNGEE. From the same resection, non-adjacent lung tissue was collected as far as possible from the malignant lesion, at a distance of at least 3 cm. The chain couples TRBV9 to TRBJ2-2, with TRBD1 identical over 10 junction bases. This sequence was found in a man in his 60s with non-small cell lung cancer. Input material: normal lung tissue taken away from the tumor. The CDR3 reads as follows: CASSVRDRGISGTGELFF. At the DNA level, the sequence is TGTGCCAGCAGCGTGCGGGACAGGGGTATCTCAGGCACCGGGGAGCTGTTTTTT.